This TCR beta chain is from a study of cytomegalovirus exposure and HLA in healthy donors. In germline, CDR1 is MGHRA, CDR2 YSYEKL. V lost 1 base, J lost 7 bases, and 4 bases stayed unmatched. This CDR3 is built from 14 residues. PCR employed 60 Vbeta and 13 Jbeta primers. TCRdb's copy holds only in-frame clones and misses some; the assay was immunoSEQ multiplex PCR. The profile shows around 75,000 clones, about 70% of them singletons. This sequence was found in a man younger than 30 in good health and CMV-seronegative. The sample taken for sequencing was PBMCs. V usage is TRBV4-1 and J usage is TRBJ1-5, with 7 bases lining up with TRBD1. CDR3 DNA: TGCGCCAGCAGCCAAGTACAGGGGAACCAGCCCCAGCATTTT. Translation: CASSQVQGNQPQHF.